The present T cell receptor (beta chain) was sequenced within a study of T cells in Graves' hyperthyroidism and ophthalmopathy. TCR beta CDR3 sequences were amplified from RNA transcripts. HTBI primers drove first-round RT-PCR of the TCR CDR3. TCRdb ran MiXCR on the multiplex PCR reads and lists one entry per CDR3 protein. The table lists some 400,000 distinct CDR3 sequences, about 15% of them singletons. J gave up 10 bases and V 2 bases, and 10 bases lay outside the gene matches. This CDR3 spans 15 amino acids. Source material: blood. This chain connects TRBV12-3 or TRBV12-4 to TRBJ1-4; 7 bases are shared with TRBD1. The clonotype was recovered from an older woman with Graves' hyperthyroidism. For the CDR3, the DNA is TGTGCCAGCAGTTTATCGCAGGGGGTCGGTGGAAAACTGTTTTTT. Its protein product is CASSLSQGVGGKLFF.